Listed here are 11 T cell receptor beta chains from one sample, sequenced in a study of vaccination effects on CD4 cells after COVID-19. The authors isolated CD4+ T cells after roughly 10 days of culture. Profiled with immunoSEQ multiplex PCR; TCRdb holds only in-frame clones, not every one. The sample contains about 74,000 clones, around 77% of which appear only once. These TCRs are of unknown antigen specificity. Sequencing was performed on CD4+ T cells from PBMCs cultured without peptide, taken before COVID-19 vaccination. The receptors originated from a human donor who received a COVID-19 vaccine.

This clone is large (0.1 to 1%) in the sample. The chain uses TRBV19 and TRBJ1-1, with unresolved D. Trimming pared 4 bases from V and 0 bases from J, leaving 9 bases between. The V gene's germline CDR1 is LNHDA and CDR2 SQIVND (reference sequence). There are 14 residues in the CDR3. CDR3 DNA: TGTGCCAGTAGTACCCTCGGGGTGAACACTGAAGCTTTCTTT. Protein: CASSTLGVNTEAFF.

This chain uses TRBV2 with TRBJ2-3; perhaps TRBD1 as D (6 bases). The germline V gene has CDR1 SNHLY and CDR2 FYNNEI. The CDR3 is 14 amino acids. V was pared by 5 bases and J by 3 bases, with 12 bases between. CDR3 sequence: CASSLFTGTDTQYF. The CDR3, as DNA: TGTGCCAGCAGTCTCTTTACAGGGACAGATACGCAGTATTTT.

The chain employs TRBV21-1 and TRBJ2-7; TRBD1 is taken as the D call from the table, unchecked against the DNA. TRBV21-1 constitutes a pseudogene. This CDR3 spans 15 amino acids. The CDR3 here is CASSKTGERGDEQYV. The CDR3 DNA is TGTGCCAGCAGCAAAACAGGGGAAAGAGGAGACGAGCAGTACGTC.

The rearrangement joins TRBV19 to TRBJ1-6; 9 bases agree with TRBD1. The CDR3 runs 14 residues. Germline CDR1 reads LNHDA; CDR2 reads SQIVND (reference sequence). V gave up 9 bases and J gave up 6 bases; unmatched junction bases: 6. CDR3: CASAGTGFNSPLHF. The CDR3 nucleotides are TGTGCCAGCGCCGGGACAGGGTTTAATTCACCCCTCCACTTT.

The CDR3 region is CASSQGISNEKLFF. The CDR3 DNA reads as TGTGCCAGCAGCCAAGGGATTTCTAATGAAAAACTGTTTTTT. This rearrangement joins TRBV3-1 (or the pseudogene TRBV3-2) to TRBJ1-4; D not resolved. The germline V and J ends were trimmed by 1 base and 3 bases, with 6 bases remaining between them. This CDR3 has 14 residues. From germline, CDR1 is LGHDT and CDR2 YNNKEL (reference sequence).

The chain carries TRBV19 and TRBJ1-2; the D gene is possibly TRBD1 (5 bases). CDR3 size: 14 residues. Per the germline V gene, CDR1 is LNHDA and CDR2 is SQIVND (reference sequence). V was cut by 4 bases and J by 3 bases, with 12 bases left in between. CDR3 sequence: CASSTTQGYYGYTF. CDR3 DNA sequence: TGTGCCAGTAGTACCACTCAGGGTTACTATGGCTACACCTTC.

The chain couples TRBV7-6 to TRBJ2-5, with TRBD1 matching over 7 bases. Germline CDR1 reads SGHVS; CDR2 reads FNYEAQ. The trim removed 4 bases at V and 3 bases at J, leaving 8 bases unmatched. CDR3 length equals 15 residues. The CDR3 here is CASSSRQGWEETQYF. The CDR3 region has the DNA TGTGCCAGCAGCTCACGACAGGGATGGGAAGAGACCCAGTACTTC. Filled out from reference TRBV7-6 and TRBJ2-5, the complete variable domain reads GAGVSQSPRYKVTKRGQDVALRCDPISGHVSLYWYRQALGQGPEFLTYFNYEAQQDKSGLPNDRFSAERPEGSISTLTIQRTEQRDSAMYRCASSSRQGWEETQYFGPGTRLLVL.

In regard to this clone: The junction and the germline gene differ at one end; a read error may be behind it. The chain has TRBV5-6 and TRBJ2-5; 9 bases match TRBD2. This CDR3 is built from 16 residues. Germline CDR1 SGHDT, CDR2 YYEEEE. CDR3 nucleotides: TGTGCCAGCAGCTTGCGACTAGCGGCGATCCAAGAGACCCAATACTTC. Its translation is CASSLRLAAIQETQYF.

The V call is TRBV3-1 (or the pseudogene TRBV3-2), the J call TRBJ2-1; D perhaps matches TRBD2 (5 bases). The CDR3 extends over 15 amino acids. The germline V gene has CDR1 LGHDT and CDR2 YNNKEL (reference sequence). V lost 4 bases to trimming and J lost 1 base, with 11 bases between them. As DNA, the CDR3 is TGTGCCAGCAGCCCGACGAGCGGTTCCTACAATGAGCAGTTCTTC. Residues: CASSPTSGSYNEQFF.

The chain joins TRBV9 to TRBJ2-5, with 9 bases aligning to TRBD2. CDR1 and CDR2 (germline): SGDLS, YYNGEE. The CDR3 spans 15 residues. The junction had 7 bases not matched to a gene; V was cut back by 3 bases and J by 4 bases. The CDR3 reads CASSERLAAIETQYF. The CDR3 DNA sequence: TGTGCCAGCAGCGAACGACTAGCGGCCATAGAGACCCAGTACTTC.

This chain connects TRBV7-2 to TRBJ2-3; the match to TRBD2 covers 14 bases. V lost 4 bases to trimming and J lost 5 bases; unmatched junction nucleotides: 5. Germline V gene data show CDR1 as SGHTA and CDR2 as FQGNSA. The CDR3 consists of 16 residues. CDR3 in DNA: TGTGCCAGCAGCTCGACTAGCGGGGGGGCGATAGATACGCAGTATTTT. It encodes CASSSTSGGAIDTQYF.